This paragraph reports one TCR beta chain. The time point was: persistent/refractory GD, antithyroid drugs over 5 years with positive TRAb. PBMC RNA served as the TCR library source. This sample stems from a study of regulatory T cells in long-lasting Graves disease. With iRepertoire HTBI primers and Arm-PCR of CDR3 regions, TCR beta libraries were built. TCRdb analysed the multiplex PCR reads with MiXCR anew, one entry per CDR3 protein. The table lists about 460,000 distinct CDR3 sequences, 22% of them singletons, with around 13% in the top ten. This receptor was obtained from a female donor with Graves disease. The sample here was peripheral blood mononuclear cells (PBMCs), taken when the disease was refractory, from a patient treated with antithyroid drugs.

Written as DNA, the CDR3 is TGTGCCAGCAGCTTCCGGGACAGGGCTAATTCACCCCTCCACTTT. Its translation: CASSFRDRANSPLHF. V is TRBV7-2 and J is TRBJ1-6; 9 positions match TRBD1. This CDR3 contains 15 residues. J lost 6 bases, V lost 3 bases, and 3 bases had no gene match. CDR1 is SGHTA, CDR2 FQGNSA, per germline.